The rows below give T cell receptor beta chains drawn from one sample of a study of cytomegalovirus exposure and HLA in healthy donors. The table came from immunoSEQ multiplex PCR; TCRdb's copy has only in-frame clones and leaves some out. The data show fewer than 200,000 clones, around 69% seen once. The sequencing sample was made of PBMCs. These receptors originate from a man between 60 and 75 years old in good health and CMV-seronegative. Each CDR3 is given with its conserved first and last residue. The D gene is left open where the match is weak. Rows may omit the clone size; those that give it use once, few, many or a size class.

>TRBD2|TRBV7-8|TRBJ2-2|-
CASSKLAGGPGTGELFF
TGTGCCAGCAGCAAACTAGCGGGGGGGCCTGGCACCGGGGAGCTGTTTTTT
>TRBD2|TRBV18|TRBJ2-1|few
CASSPRTSGGDYNEQFF
TGTGCCAGCTCACCACGGACTAGCGGGGGGGACTACAATGAGCAGTTCTTC
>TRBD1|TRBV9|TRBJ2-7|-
CASSVGTGVYEQYF
TGTGCCAGCAGCGTAGGGACAGGGGTTTACGAGCAGTACTTC
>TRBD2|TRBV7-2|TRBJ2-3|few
CASSLASGGGTDTQYF
TGTGCCAGCAGCTTAGCTAGCGGGGGGGGTACAGATACGCAGTATTTT
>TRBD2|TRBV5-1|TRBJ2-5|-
CASSFQGLAGGETQYF
TGCGCCAGCAGCTTCCAGGGGCTAGCGGGAGGAGAGACCCAGTACTTC
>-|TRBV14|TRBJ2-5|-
CASSPRAGQETQYF
TGTGCCAGCAGCCCTCGGGCGGGACAAGAGACCCAGTACTTC
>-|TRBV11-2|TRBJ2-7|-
CASTLEGWEQYF
TGTGCCAGCACATTGGAGGGTTGGGAGCAGTACTTC
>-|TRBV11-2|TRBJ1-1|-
CASSSDRSSQSAFF
TGTGCCAGCAGCAGCGACCGGTCCAGCCAGTCAGCTTTCTTT
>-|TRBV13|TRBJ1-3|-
CASSLIGRAGSGNTIYF
TGTGCCAGCAGCTTAATAGGCAGGGCTGGCTCTGGAAACACCATATATTTT
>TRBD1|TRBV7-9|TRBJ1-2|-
CSSSWDSYGYTF
TGTTCCAGCAGCTGGGACAGCTATGGCTACACCTTC
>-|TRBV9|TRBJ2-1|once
CASSVRTEYNEQFF
TGTGCCAGCAGCGTAAGAACGGAGTACAATGAGCAGTTCTTC
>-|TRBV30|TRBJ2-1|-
CAWRVNLVGNEQFF
TGTGCCTGGAGGGTGAACCTAGTCGGAAATGAGCAGTTCTTC
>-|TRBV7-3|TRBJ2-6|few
CASSLTGGQSGANVLTF
TGTGCCAGCAGCTTAACAGGGGGTCAGTCTGGGGCCAACGTCCTGACTTTC
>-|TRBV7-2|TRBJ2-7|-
CASSNRGSYEQYF
TGTGCCAGCAGCAACCGAGGAAGCTACGAGCAGTACTTC
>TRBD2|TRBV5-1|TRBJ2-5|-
CASSLAPASGQETQYF
TGCGCCAGCAGCTTGGCCCCGGCTAGCGGTCAAGAGACCCAGTACTTC
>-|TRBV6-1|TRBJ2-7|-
CASSDGGSYEQYF
TGTGCCAGCAGTGACGGGGGTTCCTACGAGCAGTACTTC
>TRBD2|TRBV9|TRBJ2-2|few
CASSVGVRTSSNTGELFF
TGTGCCAGCAGCGTAGGGGTCAGGACTAGCAGTAACACCGGGGAGCTGTTTTTT
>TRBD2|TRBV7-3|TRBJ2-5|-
CASSWSGTSGGAPETQYF
TGTGCCAGCAGTTGGAGCGGGACTAGCGGGGGGGCCCCAGAGACCCAGTACTTC
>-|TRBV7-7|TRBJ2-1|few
CASSFHQGREQFF
TGTGCCAGCAGCTTTCACCAGGGGCGCGAGCAGTTCTTC
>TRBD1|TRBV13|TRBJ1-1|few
CASSLTGWSEAFF
TGTGCCAGCAGCTTGACAGGGTGGTCTGAAGCTTTCTTT
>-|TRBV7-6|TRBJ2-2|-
CASSALGGAGELFF
TGTGCCAGCAGCGCATTAGGGGGAGCCGGGGAGCTGTTTTTT
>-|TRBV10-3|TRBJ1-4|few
CAISEFGGGGTNEKLFF
TGTGCCATCAGTGAGTTCGGAGGAGGAGGAACTAATGAAAAACTGTTTTTT
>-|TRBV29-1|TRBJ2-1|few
CSVTGFNEQFF
TGCAGCGTTACGGGTTTCAATGAGCAGTTCTTC
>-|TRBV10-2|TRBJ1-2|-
CASRGRTGSNYGYTF
TGCGCCAGCAGGGGGCGGACCGGATCTAACTATGGCTACACCTTC
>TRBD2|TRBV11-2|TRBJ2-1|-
CASRQGWASGPDNEQFF
TGTGCCAGCAGGCAGGGGTGGGCTAGCGGGCCTGACAATGAGCAGTTCTTC
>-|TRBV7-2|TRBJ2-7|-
CASSRWLAEPMGEQYF
TGTGCCAGCAGCCGCTGGCTGGCAGAACCGATGGGCGAGCAGTACTTC
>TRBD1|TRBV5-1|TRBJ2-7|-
CASSLEPGQAYEQYF
TGCGCCAGCAGCTTGGAGCCGGGACAGGCTTACGAGCAGTACTTC
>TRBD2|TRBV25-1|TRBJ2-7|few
CASSESLAGISSYEQYF
TGTGCCAGCAGTGAATCCCTAGCGGGAATAAGCTCCTACGAGCAGTACTTC
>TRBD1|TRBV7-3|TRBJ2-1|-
CASSLKYRGNEQFF
TGTGCCAGCAGCTTAAAGTACAGGGGCAATGAGCAGTTCTTC
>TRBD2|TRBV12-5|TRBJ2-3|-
CASGLHSGGADTQYF
TGTGCTAGTGGTTTGCATAGCGGGGGGGCGGATACGCAGTATTTT
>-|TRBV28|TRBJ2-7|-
CASSPHTASSYEQYF
TGTGCCAGCAGCCCTCACACAGCCAGCTCCTACGAGCAGTACTTC
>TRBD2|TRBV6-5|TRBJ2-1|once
CASSSRGLADYNEQFF
TGTGCCAGCAGTTCCCGCGGACTAGCGGACTACAATGAGCAGTTCTTC
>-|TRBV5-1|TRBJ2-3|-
CASSLLGGAYTDTQYF
TGCGCCAGCAGCTTGTTAGGGGGAGCCTACACAGATACGCAGTATTTT
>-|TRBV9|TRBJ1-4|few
CASSATHREGGEKLFF
TGTGCCAGCAGCGCGACCCACAGGGAGGGGGGTGAAAAACTGTTTTTT
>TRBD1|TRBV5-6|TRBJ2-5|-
CASSSAGGLETQYF
TGTGCCAGCAGCTCAGCAGGGGGTTTGGAGACCCAGTACTTC
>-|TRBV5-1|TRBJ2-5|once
CASSWGAGGQETQYF
TGCGCCAGCAGCTGGGGCGCCGGGGGTCAAGAGACCCAGTACTTC
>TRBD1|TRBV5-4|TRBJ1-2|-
CASSLGQGWTYGYTF
TGTGCCAGCAGCTTGGGACAGGGATGGACCTATGGCTACACCTTC
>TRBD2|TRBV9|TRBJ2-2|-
CASSTAGGPHGELFF
TGTGCCAGCAGCACGGCGGGAGGGCCACACGGGGAGCTGTTTTTT
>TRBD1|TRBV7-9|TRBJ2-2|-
CASRLQGASGELFF
TGTGCCAGCAGGTTACAGGGGGCATCCGGGGAGCTGTTTTTT
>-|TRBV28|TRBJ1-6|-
CASSFSWGSNNSPLHF
TGTGCCAGCAGTTTCAGTTGGGGCAGCAATAATTCACCCCTCCACTTT
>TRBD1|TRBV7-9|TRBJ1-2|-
CSSSPPVQGQGWGYTF
TGTTCCAGCAGCCCACCTGTCCAGGGACAGGGCTGGGGCTACACCTTC